The 2 T cell receptor beta chains below were found in one sample sequenced in a study of shared clonotypes between healthy human individuals. Profiling relied on immunoSEQ multiplex PCR, and the TCRdb table lists in-frame clones only, not all of them. The sample comprises 190,000 or so clones, approximately 62% of which are singletons, and 8% to 13% rests with the top ten. Input material: memory CD4+ T cells sorted from blood. Noted subset: CD45RA-negative fraction. The receptors were gathered from a man between 25 and 39 years old in good health.

The J gene is TRBJ2-3, the V gene TRBV11-2, with a possible D match to TRBD1 (6 bases). V lost 5 bases and J 1 base, leaving 19 bases between the germline ends. Germline V gives CDR1 SGHAT, CDR2 FQNNGV. CDR3 length: 17 residues. The CDR3 bases are TGTGCCAGCAGCCGCGGTGGCAGGGGTGGGGGCACAGATACGCAGTATTTT. Its protein product is CASSRGGRGGGTDTQYF.

V and J are TRBV28 and TRBJ1-2; 7 nucleotides match TRBD1. Looked up from germline, CDR1 is MDHEN and CDR2 is SYDVKM. V was clipped by 6 bases and J by 10 bases; unmatched bases: 14. The CDR3 is 14 residues long. The CDR3: CASSLGQDPPLYTF. The CDR3, as DNA: TGTGCCAGCAGCCTTGGACAGGACCCCCCCCTCTACACCTTC.